The next 14 T cell receptor beta chains were all read from a single sample in a study of T cell changes during pregnancy in multiple sclerosis. Sequencing was performed with immunoSEQ multiplex PCR; in TCRdb, only in-frame clones are kept and a portion is missing. The data hold approximately 90,000 clones, with 94% observed a single time. Sequenced material: peripheral blood, taken in the third trimester of pregnancy. These receptors originate from a female donor with multiple sclerosis, enrolled in a pregnancy study.

The chain recombines TRBV28 with TRBJ2-1, with D tentatively TRBD1 (8 bases). The ends were cut back, 6 bases at V and 5 bases at J, with 20 bases in the middle. Germline CDR1 reads MDHEN; CDR2 reads SYDVKM. This CDR3 contains 16 residues. In DNA, the CDR3 is TGTGCCAGCAGGTTTCCGAGAACAGGGGGGGACAATGAGCAGTTCTTC. This codes for CASRFPRTGGDNEQFF.

The sample holds one count of this clone. The rearrangement links TRBV7-9 to TRBJ2-7; 11 bases line up with TRBD2. The CDR3 has 15 amino acids. Germline V gene sequence: CDR1 SEHNR, CDR2 FQNEAQ (reference sequence). V lost 4 bases, J lost 2 bases, and 4 bases stayed unmatched. The CDR3 loop reads CASSSSGRPPYEQYF. The CDR3 nucleotides are TGTGCCAGCAGCTCTAGCGGGAGGCCCCCCTACGAGCAGTACTTC.

The chain is built from TRBV19 and TRBJ1-1; D call uncertain. Per germline, CDR1 LNHDA and CDR2 SQIVND (reference sequence). The CDR3 spans 14 residues. V lost 3 bases, J lost 0 bases, and 8 bases lay in between. CDR3 sequence reads: CASSIDDMNTEAFF. The DNA for the CDR3 is TGTGCCAGTAGTATCGACGACATGAACACTGAAGCTTTCTTT.

The chain joins TRBV7-9 to TRBJ1-5; D not certain. CDR1 and CDR2 (germline): SEHNR, FQNEAQ (reference sequence). V was clipped by 1 base and J by 3 bases, with 10 bases between them. The CDR3 totals 15 residues. The chain's CDR3 is CASSLGSGNNQPQHF. CDR3 nucleotides: TGTGCCAGCAGCTTAGGTTCGGGAAACAATCAGCCCCAGCATTTT.

The V call is TRBV6-1, the J call TRBJ2-5; 15 bases fit TRBD2. This CDR3 contains 17 residues. The germline V gene has CDR1 MNHNS and CDR2 SASEGT. V trimming: 4 bases; J trimming: 7 bases; junction bases outside the gene matches: 10. Written as DNA, the CDR3 is TGTGCCAGCAGTGTTGGACTAGCGGGAGGGCCAATCGTGACCCAGTACTTC. Its translation is CASSVGLAGGPIVTQYF.

The V and J genes are TRBV9 and TRBJ2-1, with TRBD2 identical over 8 bases. Germline assignment: CDR1 SGDLS and CDR2 YYNGEE. This CDR3 spans 15 amino acids. The V and J ends lost 3 bases and 6 bases, in that order; junction bases with no gene match: 8. CDR3 sequence (DNA): TGTGCCAGCAGCGAAGCGGGAGTTCTATCCAATGAGCAGTTCTTC. Its translation is CASSEAGVLSNEQFF. Filled out from reference TRBV9 and TRBJ2-1, the complete variable domain reads DSGVTQTPKHLITATGQRVTLRCSPRSGDLSVYWYQQSLDQGLQFLIQYYNGEERAKGNILERFSAQQFPDLHSELNLSSLELGDSALYFCASSEAGVLSNEQFFGPGTRLTVL.

V gene TRBV27 combines with J gene TRBJ2-5, with 11 bases aligning to TRBD2. Losses at the gene ends were 7 bases for V and 4 bases for J; bases not matched to a gene: 17. The CDR3 covers 18 residues. CDR1 and CDR2 from the germline V gene are MNHEY and SMNVEV (reference sequence). The CDR3 here is CASTLAGGPGLTIETQYF. The CDR3 nucleotides are TGTGCCAGCACGTTAGCGGGAGGGCCAGGGCTTACCATAGAGACCCAGTACTTC.

V usage is TRBV6-1 and J usage is TRBJ2-7; 10 bases are a match to TRBD2. The CDR3 has 16 amino acids. Trimming cost V 1 base and J 0 bases; bases outside gene matches: 3. Germline CDR1 is MNHNS and CDR2 is SASEGT. CDR3 in amino acids: CASSEVSSGSSYEQYF. CDR3 nucleotides: TGTGCCAGCAGTGAAGTATCTAGCGGGAGCTCCTACGAGCAGTACTTC.

In this sample, this clone turned up a few times. The chain carries TRBV5-1 and TRBJ2-3; a weak D match, TRBD2 (6 bases). The CDR3 totals 14 residues. The germline V gene has CDR1 SGHRS and CDR2 YFSETQ. Trimming shortened V by 8 bases and J by 2 bases, and 15 bases separated the two germline ends. CDR3 in DNA: TGCGCCAGTCTAGCGTCCACCCCCACAGATACGCAGTATTTT. Protein: CASLASTPTDTQYF. The full variable domain, with the rest looked up from reference TRBV5-1 and TRBJ2-3, is KAGVTQTPRYLIKTRGQQVTLSCSPISGHRSVSWYQQTPGQGLQFLFEYFSETQRNKGNFPGRFSGRQFSNSRSEMNVSTLELGDSALYLCASLASTPTDTQYFGPGTRLTVL.

The rearrangement links TRBV28 to TRBJ2-5, with a tentative D call TRBD2 (5 bases). The CDR3 runs to 14 residues. The V gene lost 2 bases and the J gene lost 1 base, with 8 bases spanning the gap. Germline lookup yields CDR1 MDHEN and CDR2 SYDVKM. The DNA of the CDR3 is TGTGCCAGCAGTTTACGGGGAATCCAAGAGACCCAGTACTTC. Translation: CASSLRGIQETQYF.

This chain links TRBV7-8 with TRBJ2-1, with 9 bases that match TRBD2. Germline assignment: CDR1 SGHVS and CDR2 FQNEAQ. The CDR3 sequence is 15 residues long. The J segment lost 5 bases and the V segment lost 7 bases, leaving 9 bases of the junction unmatched. The CDR3 sequence is CASTLGSGGNNEQFF. The CDR3 DNA follows: TGTGCCAGCACCCTCGGTAGCGGGGGAAACAATGAGCAGTTCTTC.

V usage is TRBV4-1 and J usage is TRBJ2-1; perhaps TRBD2 as D (8 bases). V lost 0 bases and J 8 bases, leaving 23 bases between the germline ends. The V gene's germline CDR1 is MGHRA and CDR2 YSYEKL. The CDR3 sequence is 18 residues long. The CDR3, as DNA: TGCGCCAGCAGCCAAGAAGTTGTCGGGAGGGGGCGGTGGGATGAGCAGTTCTTC. Encoded protein: CASSQEVVGRGRWDEQFF.

CDR3 sequence: CASSHDLPGQGARDTQYF. In nucleotides, the CDR3 is TGTGCCAGCAGCCATGACCTTCCGGGACAGGGGGCGAGGGATACGCAGTATTTT. V and J are TRBV4-2 and TRBJ2-3; 12 bases fit TRBD1. The CDR3 has 18 amino acids. The V gene's germline CDR1 is LGHNA and CDR2 YNFKEQ. With 3 bases clipped from V and 6 bases from J, the junction kept 13 bases outside the gene matches.

The chain employs TRBV5-4 and TRBJ2-5, with 12 bases matching TRBD2. Per germline, CDR1 SGHNT and CDR2 YYREEE (reference sequence). There are 16 residues in the CDR3. Unmatched junction bases numbered 5, after V lost 0 bases and J lost 5 bases. In DNA, the CDR3 is TGTGCCAGCAGCTTGGAGGCTAGCGGGAGGGAGGAGACCCAGTACTTC. Its protein product is CASSLEASGREETQYF.